This passage covers 14 T cell receptor beta chains from one sample sequenced in a study of T cell responses to AZD1222 COVID-19 vaccine. The table came from immunoSEQ multiplex PCR; TCRdb's copy has only in-frame clones and leaves some out. The data contain 75,000 to 100,000 clones, 85% to 90% of them singletons. Sample: peripheral blood, taken on day 0 of AZD1222 vaccination. These receptors originate from an adult in good health.

This clone appeared a few times. This sequence joins TRBV10-1 and TRBJ1-5; 8 bases are a match to TRBD1. The V gene's germline CDR1 is WNHNN and CDR2 SYGVQD (reference sequence). The CDR3 runs to 17 residues. The trim removed 5 bases at V and 4 bases at J, leaving 13 bases unmatched. Here the CDR3 DNA reads TGCGCCAGCAGTCTTGTTTGGACAGGGCGGTATAATCAGCCCCAGCATTTT. Encoded protein: CASSLVWTGRYNQPQHF.

The rearrangement uses TRBV15 and TRBJ2-1; D call uncertain. Trimming removed 7 bases from V and 0 bases from J, with 19 bases in between. Germline V CDR1 and CDR2: LNHNV, YYDKDF (reference sequence). The CDR3 is 17 amino acids. In DNA, the CDR3 is TGTGCCACCAACCGCTTCTTAAGCGTTAGCTCCTACAATGAGCAGTTCTTC. Protein: CATNRFLSVSSYNEQFF.

J is TRBJ1-1 and V is TRBV29-1; possibly TRBD1 for D (5 bases). Per the germline V gene, CDR1 is SQVTM and CDR2 is ANQGSEA. This CDR3 is built from 14 residues. V gave up 3 bases and J gave up 1 base, with 12 bases separating them. CDR3 in DNA: TGCAGCGTTGATGGGGGTGCATCGAACACTGAAGCTTTCTTT. This encodes CSVDGGASNTEAFF.

The chain employs TRBV7-9 and TRBJ1-1, with 7 bases that match TRBD1. Germline trimming cut 7 bases from V and 8 bases from J; bases unmatched to any gene: 19. Germline CDR1 SEHNR, CDR2 FQNEAQ (reference sequence). This CDR3 is built from 16 residues. Here the CDR3 DNA reads TGTGCCAGCACCCCACCGACAGGGTTGGGGTATGGGGAAGCTTTCTTT. Its translation: CASTPPTGLGYGEAFF.

V and J are TRBV5-4 and TRBJ1-1; TRBD1 is a possible D gene (5 bases). Trimming took 1 base from V and 3 from J, leaving 13 bases between them. Per germline, CDR1 SGHNT and CDR2 YYREEE (reference sequence). This CDR3 contains 15 residues. The CDR3 coding sequence is TGTGCCAGCAGCTTGCGGCAGGGAACGGACACTGAAGCTTTCTTT. It yields the protein CASSLRQGTDTEAFF.

The genes are TRBV19 and TRBJ2-7; D remains unclear. Germline assignment: CDR1 LNHDA and CDR2 SQIVND (reference sequence). The CDR3 has 14 residues. V was trimmed by 3 bases and J by 9 bases, leaving 18 bases between them. The DNA for the CDR3 is TGTGCCAGTAGTATGCGAGGCAGATTCGCCGGGCAGTACTTC. Its translation is CASSMRGRFAGQYF. The whole variable domain, remainder taken from reference TRBV19 and TRBJ2-7, is DGGITQSPKYLFRKEGQNVTLSCEQNLNHDAMYWYRQDPGQGLRLIYYSQIVNDFQKGDIAEGYSVSREKKESFPLTVTSAQKNPTAFYLCASSMRGRFAGQYFGPGTRLTVT.

V usage is TRBV7-2 and J usage is TRBJ2-1, with D perhaps matching TRBD1 or TRBD2 (6 bases each). The CDR3 is 13 residues long. The germline CDR1 and CDR2 sequences are SGHTA and FQGNSA. V lost 5 bases and J lost 7, with 12 bases in between. Here the CDR3 DNA reads TGTGCCAGCAGCCGGGGGCTGGGGAATGAGCAGTTCTTC. Its translation is CASSRGLGNEQFF.

This clone was found once. The rearrangement links TRBV2 to TRBJ2-5; 16 nucleotides agree with TRBD2. CDR1 is SNHLY and CDR2 is FYNNEI in the germline V gene. The CDR3 contains 19 residues. V trimming: 6 bases; J trimming: 2 bases; junction bases outside the gene matches: 12. CDR3 DNA sequence: TGTGCCAGCAGGAAGAGACCGGGACTAGCGGGAGGGCTTCAAGAGACCCAGTACTTC. This gives the protein CASRKRPGLAGGLQETQYF.

This clone was detected only once. V is TRBV2 and J is TRBJ1-5; tentatively, D is TRBD1 (6 bases). This CDR3 spans 14 amino acids. The germline CDR1 and CDR2 sequences are SNHLY and FYNNEI. Between the trimmed V and J ends, which lost 5 bases and 4 bases, there was a span of 12 bases. The DNA for the CDR3 is TGTGCCAGCAGTCCGGACAGCGATAATCAGCCCCAGCATTTT. This encodes CASSPDSDNQPQHF.

The CDR3 DNA reads TGTGCCATCAGTCCCACGACTAGCGGGACCTCTAGCACAGATACGCAGTATTTT. It codes for CAISPTTSGTSSTDTQYF. This rearrangement joins TRBV10-3 to TRBJ2-3, with 11 bases lining up with TRBD2. Germline V gene sequence: CDR1 ENHRY, CDR2 SYGVKD. J gave up 0 bases and V 5 bases, and 10 bases lay outside the gene matches. The CDR3 contains 18 residues.

Only a few counts were recorded for this clone. The chain carries TRBV7-2 and TRBJ1-2; unclear D gene. CDR1 is SGHTA and CDR2 is FQGNSA in the germline V gene. The CDR3 extends over 14 amino acids. V lost 5 bases to trimming and J lost 0 bases, with 10 bases between them. The CDR3 nucleotides read TGTGCCAGCAGCCCAAGTTCCGCTAACTATGGCTACACCTTC. Amino acids: CASSPSSANYGYTF.

The V gene is TRBV5-1, the J gene TRBJ2-1; perhaps TRBD2 as D (6 bases). With 4 bases removed from V and 5 bases from J, the gap between germline ends came to 13 bases. The length of the CDR3 is 14 residues. The germline CDR1 and CDR2 sequences are SGHRS and YFSETQ. The CDR3 sequence: CASSNPTSDNEQFF. The CDR3 DNA is TGCGCCAGCAGCAACCCGACTAGTGACAATGAGCAGTTCTTC.

V and J are TRBV15 and TRBJ2-7; 8 nucleotides agree with TRBD2. This CDR3 spans 15 amino acids. V lost 1 base to trimming and J lost 4 bases; unmatched junction nucleotides: 6. Germline V gene data show CDR1 as LNHNV and CDR2 as YYDKDF (reference sequence). The CDR3 DNA follows: TGTGCCACCAGCAGAGTTACTAGCGGAGTATACGAGCAGTACTTC. This translates into CATSRVTSGVYEQYF.

J is TRBJ1-2 and V is TRBV9, with 9 bases lining up with TRBD1. Germline trimming cut 4 bases from V and 8 bases from J; bases unmatched to any gene: 9. This CDR3 has 14 residues. Germline V lookup: CDR1 SGDLS, CDR2 YYNGEE. The CDR3 nucleotides read TGTGCCAGCAGCCCCGGACAGGGGAAGAGGGGCTACACCTTC. This gives the protein CASSPGQGKRGYTF.